The rows below give T cell receptor beta chains drawn from one sample of a study of shared clonotypes between healthy human individuals. TCRdb's copy holds only in-frame clones and misses some; the assay was immunoSEQ multiplex PCR. The table includes roughly 2 million clones, roughly 95% detected once. The sample consisted of naive CD4+ T cells sorted from blood. The receptors derive from a man younger than 35 in good health. The CDR3 runs from the conserved cysteine through the conserved F or W. D genes are given only for firm matches. Clone size is shown for a subset of rows, as once, few, many or a class of expanded clone.

abundance: .; v_gene: TRBV5-1; j_gene: TRBJ1-1; d_gene: TRBD1; CDR3aa: CASKTGPGNTEAFF; CDR3nt: TGCGCCAGCAAGACAGGGCCCGGGAACACTGAAGCTTTCTTT
abundance: few; v_gene: TRBV27; j_gene: TRBJ1-5; d_gene: TRBD1; CDR3aa: CASSSGQAHQPQHF; CDR3nt: TGTGCCAGCAGTTCCGGACAGGCACATCAGCCCCAGCATTTT
abundance: .; v_gene: TRBV10-3; j_gene: TRBJ2-3; d_gene: TRBD2; CDR3aa: CAISESESGVTDTQYF; CDR3nt: TGTGCCATCAGTGAGTCGGAAAGCGGGGTAACAGATACGCAGTATTTT
abundance: .; v_gene: TRBV21-1; j_gene: TRBJ2-7; d_gene: .; CDR3aa: CASSKAPRGGQGPKYEQYF; CDR3nt: TGTGCCAGCAGCAAAGCCCCCCGGGGTGGGCAAGGGCCTAAGTACGAGCAGTACTTC
abundance: .; v_gene: TRBV29-1; j_gene: TRBJ1-1; d_gene: .; CDR3aa: CSGDRRLNTEAFF; CDR3nt: TGCAGCGGTGACAGGCGATTGAACACTGAAGCTTTCTTT
abundance: .; v_gene: TRBV7-2; j_gene: TRBJ2-7; d_gene: .; CDR3aa: CASSLALDNYEQYF; CDR3nt: TGTGCCAGCAGCTTAGCGCTTGATAACTACGAGCAGTACTTC
abundance: few; v_gene: TRBV7-8; j_gene: TRBJ1-6; d_gene: .; CDR3aa: CASSGGSPLHF; CDR3nt: TGTGCCAGCAGCGGGGGTTCACCCCTCCACTTT
abundance: .; v_gene: TRBV2; j_gene: TRBJ2-4; d_gene: .; CDR3aa: CASSEEGPKNIQYF; CDR3nt: TGTGCCAGCAGTGAAGAGGGACCCAAAAACATTCAGTACTTC
abundance: .; v_gene: TRBV7-9; j_gene: TRBJ1-1; d_gene: TRBD1; CDR3aa: CASSSGQPQNTEAFF; CDR3nt: TGTGCCAGCAGCTCGGGACAGCCCCAGAACACTGAAGCTTTCTTT
abundance: .; v_gene: TRBV4-3; j_gene: TRBJ1-3; d_gene: .; CDR3aa: CASSPEAGISGNTIYF; CDR3nt: TGCGCCAGCAGCCCGGAAGCAGGTATCTCTGGAAACACCATATATTTT
abundance: once; v_gene: TRBV6-6; j_gene: TRBJ1-5; d_gene: TRBD1; CDR3aa: CASNNPGQGNQPQHF; CDR3nt: TGTGCCAGCAATAATCCGGGACAGGGCAATCAGCCCCAGCATTTT
abundance: .; v_gene: TRBV7-2; j_gene: TRBJ1-6; d_gene: .; CDR3aa: CASSLVLSPLHF; CDR3nt: TGTGCCAGCAGCTTAGTCCTTTCACCCCTCCACTTT
abundance: .; v_gene: TRBV7-2; j_gene: TRBJ2-1; d_gene: .; CDR3aa: CASSLGSATYNEQFF; CDR3nt: TGTGCCAGCAGCTTGGGATCCGCGACCTACAATGAGCAGTTCTTC
abundance: .; v_gene: TRBV9; j_gene: TRBJ2-7; d_gene: .; CDR3aa: CASSVGGGAYEQYF; CDR3nt: TGTGCCAGCAGCGTAGGTGGGGGAGCCTACGAGCAGTACTTC
abundance: .; v_gene: TRBV4-1; j_gene: TRBJ2-1; d_gene: .; CDR3aa: CASSPPTQQDLQFF; CDR3nt: TGCGCCAGCAGCCCCCCCACCCAACAGGACCTGCAGTTCTTC
abundance: .; v_gene: TRBV6-5; j_gene: TRBJ2-1; d_gene: .; CDR3aa: CASSYSQDEQFF; CDR3nt: TGTGCCAGCAGTTACTCGCAGGATGAGCAGTTCTTC
abundance: .; v_gene: TRBV5-5; j_gene: TRBJ1-5; d_gene: .; CDR3aa: CASSGIDQPQHF; CDR3nt: TGTGCCAGCAGCGGAATTGATCAGCCCCAGCATTTT
abundance: .; v_gene: TRBV27; j_gene: TRBJ1-5; d_gene: TRBD1; CDR3aa: CASSLNRGGQPQHF; CDR3nt: TGTGCCAGCAGTTTAAACAGGGGTGGTCAGCCCCAGCATTTT
abundance: once; v_gene: TRBV30; j_gene: TRBJ1-1; d_gene: .; CDR3aa: CAWGRGGSGTEAFF; CDR3nt: TGTGCCTGGGGGCGGGGAGGGTCGGGCACTGAAGCTTTCTTT
abundance: .; v_gene: TRBV19; j_gene: TRBJ2-7; d_gene: TRBD1; CDR3aa: CASSSTGQGAYEQYF; CDR3nt: TGTGCCAGTAGTTCAACGGGACAGGGGGCCTACGAGCAGTACTTC
abundance: .; v_gene: TRBV6-1; j_gene: TRBJ2-5; d_gene: .; CDR3aa: CASSGAGSRPYQETQYF; CDR3nt: TGTGCCAGCAGTGGGGCCGGGTCCCGTCCCTACCAAGAGACCCAGTACTTC
abundance: .; v_gene: TRBV7-8; j_gene: TRBJ2-5; d_gene: .; CDR3aa: CASSLFAESQETQYF; CDR3nt: TGTGCCAGCAGCTTATTCGCCGAGTCCCAAGAGACCCAGTACTTC
abundance: .; v_gene: TRBV5-6; j_gene: TRBJ2-3; d_gene: .; CDR3aa: CASSLQGLGTDTQYF; CDR3nt: TGTGCCAGCAGCTTGCAGGGGCTCGGCACAGATACGCAGTATTTT
abundance: few; v_gene: TRBV6-1; j_gene: TRBJ1-5; d_gene: TRBD1; CDR3aa: CASSGQGGNQPQHF; CDR3nt: TGTGCCAGCAGTGGACAGGGTGGCAATCAGCCCCAGCATTTT
abundance: .; v_gene: TRBV7-2; j_gene: TRBJ1-1; d_gene: .; CDR3aa: CASSLRINTEAFF; CDR3nt: TGTGCCAGCAGCTTAAGGATTAACACTGAAGCTTTCTTT
abundance: .; v_gene: TRBV5-4; j_gene: TRBJ1-2; d_gene: .; CDR3aa: CASSFGGSTNYGYTF; CDR3nt: TGTGCCAGCAGCTTTGGTGGCAGCACAAACTATGGCTACACCTTC
abundance: .; v_gene: TRBV6-1; j_gene: TRBJ2-7; d_gene: TRBD2; CDR3aa: CASEGLAGYEQYF; CDR3nt: TGTGCCAGCGAGGGACTAGCGGGCTACGAGCAGTACTTC
abundance: .; v_gene: TRBV6-1; j_gene: TRBJ1-2; d_gene: .; CDR3aa: CASRADLLNGYTF; CDR3nt: TGTGCCAGCAGAGCCGATCTTTTAAATGGCTACACCTTC
abundance: .; v_gene: TRBV7-2; j_gene: TRBJ2-1; d_gene: .; CDR3aa: CASSSPLAPQGYNEQFF; CDR3nt: TGTGCCAGCAGCTCCCCCCTAGCGCCCCAGGGATACAATGAGCAGTTCTTC
abundance: .; v_gene: TRBV5-1; j_gene: TRBJ1-2; d_gene: .; CDR3aa: CASSLAATIRDGYTF; CDR3nt: TGCGCCAGCAGCTTGGCGGCCACAATTAGAGATGGCTACACCTTC
abundance: .; v_gene: TRBV7-9; j_gene: TRBJ1-1; d_gene: .; CDR3aa: CASSSGTSEAFF; CDR3nt: TGTGCCAGCAGCTCCGGGACCTCTGAAGCTTTCTTT
abundance: .; v_gene: TRBV5-1; j_gene: TRBJ2-6; d_gene: .; CDR3aa: CASSLGQVGANVLTF; CDR3nt: TGCGCCAGCAGCTTGGGTCAGGTCGGGGCCAACGTCCTGACTTTC
abundance: .; v_gene: TRBV4-2; j_gene: TRBJ1-4; d_gene: .; CDR3aa: CASSLQGQGSGFREKLFF; CDR3nt: TGTGCCAGCAGCCTCCAAGGGCAGGGGTCGGGGTTTCGAGAAAAACTGTTTTTT
abundance: .; v_gene: TRBV5-1; j_gene: TRBJ1-6; d_gene: TRBD1; CDR3aa: CASSLVQGAENSPLHF; CDR3nt: TGCGCCAGCAGCTTGGTCCAGGGGGCAGAGAATTCACCCCTCCACTTT
abundance: .; v_gene: TRBV6-1; j_gene: TRBJ1-1; d_gene: .; CDR3aa: CASRVSEVNTEAFF; CDR3nt: TGTGCCAGCAGGGTATCTGAGGTGAACACTGAAGCTTTCTTT
abundance: .; v_gene: TRBV5-1; j_gene: TRBJ2-5; d_gene: TRBD1; CDR3aa: CASSPTGQGAGETQYF; CDR3nt: TGCGCCAGCAGCCCGACGGGACAGGGGGCAGGAGAGACCCAGTACTTC
abundance: once; v_gene: TRBV6-1; j_gene: TRBJ1-5; d_gene: TRBD1; CDR3aa: CATQSGGAGNQPQHF; CDR3nt: TGTGCCACTCAATCAGGGGGCGCAGGGAATCAGCCCCAGCATTTT
abundance: .; v_gene: TRBV5-1; j_gene: TRBJ1-2; d_gene: .; CDR3aa: CASSLEGVGYGYTF; CDR3nt: TGCGCCAGCAGCTTGGAGGGAGTCGGCTATGGCTACACCTTC
abundance: once; v_gene: TRBV6-4; j_gene: TRBJ1-1; d_gene: .; CDR3aa: CASSDPGQESTEAFF; CDR3nt: TGTGCCAGCAGTGACCCGGGGCAGGAAAGTACTGAAGCTTTCTTT
abundance: .; v_gene: TRBV6-6; j_gene: TRBJ2-6; d_gene: .; CDR3aa: CASSLTGGANVLTF; CDR3nt: TGTGCCAGCAGCCTCACCGGGGGGGCCAACGTCCTGACTTTC
abundance: .; v_gene: TRBV5-4; j_gene: TRBJ2-1; d_gene: TRBD2; CDR3aa: CASSQTSGSINEQFF; CDR3nt: TGTGCCAGCAGCCAGACTAGCGGGAGCATCAATGAGCAGTTCTTC
abundance: .; v_gene: TRBV10-3; j_gene: TRBJ2-7; d_gene: TRBD2; CDR3aa: CAIGSSGGYEQYF; CDR3nt: TGTGCCATCGGTTCCAGCGGGGGTTACGAGCAGTACTTC
abundance: .; v_gene: TRBV7-9; j_gene: TRBJ2-5; d_gene: TRBD2; CDR3aa: CASSLMGRTSFETQYF; CDR3nt: TGTGCCAGCAGCTTAATGGGTCGGACTAGTTTTGAGACCCAGTACTTC
abundance: few; v_gene: TRBV6-1; j_gene: TRBJ2-3; d_gene: TRBD1; CDR3aa: CASIRQGSVTDTQYF; CDR3nt: TGTGCCAGCATCCGACAGGGGTCGGTGACAGATACGCAGTATTTT
abundance: .; v_gene: TRBV19; j_gene: TRBJ2-7; d_gene: TRBD1; CDR3aa: CASTYGQGTSYEQYF; CDR3nt: TGTGCCAGTACCTATGGACAGGGTACCTCCTACGAGCAGTACTTC
abundance: once; v_gene: TRBV30; j_gene: TRBJ1-5; d_gene: TRBD1; CDR3aa: CAGDRGISSNQPQHF; CDR3nt: TGTGCCGGCGACAGGGGAATTTCAAGCAATCAGCCCCAGCATTTT
abundance: .; v_gene: TRBV19; j_gene: TRBJ2-5; d_gene: TRBD1; CDR3aa: CASNTGTGQETQYF; CDR3nt: TGTGCCAGTAATACCGGGACAGGGCAAGAGACCCAGTACTTC
abundance: .; v_gene: TRBV6-1; j_gene: TRBJ2-1; d_gene: TRBD2; CDR3aa: CASSGQGTSGLF; CDR3nt: TGTGCCAGCAGCGGACAGGGGACTAGCGGGCTCTTC
abundance: once; v_gene: TRBV6-5; j_gene: TRBJ2-5; d_gene: TRBD1; CDR3aa: CASSRGLQETQYF; CDR3nt: TGTGCCAGCAGCAGGGGGTTACAAGAGACCCAGTACTTC
abundance: .; v_gene: TRBV11-1; j_gene: TRBJ1-1; d_gene: TRBD1; CDR3aa: CASSDQGAGNTEAFF; CDR3nt: TGTGCCAGCAGCGACCAGGGGGCGGGAAACACTGAAGCTTTCTTT
abundance: once; v_gene: TRBV5-1; j_gene: TRBJ1-4; d_gene: .; CDR3aa: CASSLTGGGSNEKLFF; CDR3nt: TGCGCCAGCAGCTTAACCGGCGGGGGTAGTAATGAAAAACTGTTTTTT
abundance: .; v_gene: TRBV28; j_gene: TRBJ1-6; d_gene: .; CDR3aa: CASSHGLNNSPLHF; CDR3nt: TGTGCCAGCAGCCACGGGTTGAACAATTCACCCCTCCACTTT
abundance: .; v_gene: TRBV30; j_gene: TRBJ2-7; d_gene: TRBD2; CDR3aa: CAWSRSGSQEQYF; CDR3nt: TGTGCCTGGAGTCGGAGCGGGAGTCAAGAGCAGTACTTC
abundance: .; v_gene: TRBV28; j_gene: TRBJ1-3; d_gene: .; CDR3aa: CASSNRRLSGNTIYF; CDR3nt: TGTGCCAGCAGTAACAGGAGACTCTCTGGAAACACCATATATTTT
abundance: .; v_gene: TRBV9; j_gene: TRBJ1-6; d_gene: .; CDR3aa: CASSSSVGHNSPLHF; CDR3nt: TGTGCCAGCAGCTCCTCGGTTGGTCATAATTCACCCCTCCACTTT
abundance: .; v_gene: TRBV18; j_gene: TRBJ2-5; d_gene: .; CDR3aa: CASSPNGQPAETQYF; CDR3nt: TGTGCCAGCTCACCAAATGGGCAGCCCGCAGAGACCCAGTACTTC
abundance: .; v_gene: TRBV7-7; j_gene: TRBJ2-3; d_gene: TRBD2; CDR3aa: CASSPGLGTDTQYF; CDR3nt: TGTGCTAGCAGCCCGGGACTAGGCACAGATACGCAGTATTTT